These 6 T cell receptor beta chains came from one sample sequenced in a study of OX40 agonist ivuxolimab in advanced cancers. The repertoire was sequenced with immunoSEQ multiplex PCR; TCRdb's copy has only in-frame clones and lacks some. The sample lists tens of thousands of clones, 88% seen once, with around 0.97% in the top ten. The sequencing here drew on CD4+ or CD8+ T cells sorted from blood, taken in a trial of the OX40 agonist ivuxolimab. These receptors originate from an adult with an advanced solid tumor such as melanoma, head and neck, liver or kidney cancer.

V usage is TRBV28 and J usage is TRBJ2-7, with 9 bases fitting TRBD2. The CDR3 totals 15 residues. The V and J ends lost 4 bases and 4 bases, in that order; junction bases with no gene match: 8. CDR1 and CDR2 from the germline V gene are MDHEN and SYDVKM. CDR3 sequence: CASSSSAGGEYEQYF. CDR3 nucleotide sequence: TGTGCCAGCAGTTCCTCAGCGGGGGGCGAATACGAGCAGTACTTC.

The chain carries TRBV5-1 and TRBJ2-2; D is perhaps TRBD1 (5 bases). The length of the CDR3 is 15 residues. The germline V and J ends were trimmed by 6 bases and 1 base, with 13 bases remaining between them. Germline values: CDR1 SGHRS, CDR2 YFSETQ. The DNA of the CDR3 is TGCGCCAGCAATAGGGGAAATGTGAACACCGGGGAGCTGTTTTTT. Translating it yields CASNRGNVNTGELFF.

CDR3 protein: CASRPGLAGDEQYF. As DNA, the CDR3 is TGTGCCAGCAGACCGGGACTAGCGGGAGACGAGCAGTACTTC. This chain connects TRBV7-2 to TRBJ2-7, with 14 bases identical to TRBD2. The V and J ends lost 6 bases and 5 bases, in that order; junction bases with no gene match: 3. CDR1 and CDR2 from the germline V gene are SGHTA and FQGNSA. The CDR3 covers 14 residues. Looking up the rest from reference TRBV7-2 and TRBJ2-7 gives the full variable domain: GAGVSQSPSNKVTEKGKDVELRCDPISGHTALYWYRQSLGQGLEFLIYFQGNSAPDKSGLPSDRFSAERTGGSVSTLTIQRTQQEDSAVYLCASRPGLAGDEQYFGPGTRLTVT.

V usage is TRBV7-2 and J usage is TRBJ1-2, with 9 bases fitting TRBD1. V lost 5 bases to trimming and J lost 3 bases; unmatched junction nucleotides: 7. The germline V gene encodes CDR1 SGHTA and CDR2 FQGNSA. This CDR3 comprises 15 residues. The CDR3 nucleotides are TGTGCCAGCAGCGATAACAGGGGGCTCGACTATGGCTACACCTTC. As protein: CASSDNRGLDYGYTF.

The rearrangement uses TRBV5-1 and TRBJ2-2; 8 nucleotides line up with TRBD1. Germline values: CDR1 SGHRS, CDR2 YFSETQ. The CDR3 length is 17 residues. With V trimmed by 0 bases and J by 4 bases, 8 bases remained unmatched. The CDR3 loop is CASSLGFQGATTGELFF. The CDR3 DNA follows: TGCGCCAGCAGCTTGGGGTTCCAGGGGGCGACCACCGGGGAGCTGTTTTTT.

The chain employs TRBV5-4 and TRBJ2-7, with D perhaps matching TRBD1 (6 bases). This CDR3 contains 14 residues. Germline values: CDR1 SGHNT, CDR2 YYREEE (reference sequence). V was pared by 3 bases and J by 6 bases, with 16 bases between. The CDR3 loop is CASSSTGRSGEQYF. For the CDR3, the DNA is TGTGCCAGCAGCTCCACAGGGCGGTCCGGCGAGCAGTACTTC.